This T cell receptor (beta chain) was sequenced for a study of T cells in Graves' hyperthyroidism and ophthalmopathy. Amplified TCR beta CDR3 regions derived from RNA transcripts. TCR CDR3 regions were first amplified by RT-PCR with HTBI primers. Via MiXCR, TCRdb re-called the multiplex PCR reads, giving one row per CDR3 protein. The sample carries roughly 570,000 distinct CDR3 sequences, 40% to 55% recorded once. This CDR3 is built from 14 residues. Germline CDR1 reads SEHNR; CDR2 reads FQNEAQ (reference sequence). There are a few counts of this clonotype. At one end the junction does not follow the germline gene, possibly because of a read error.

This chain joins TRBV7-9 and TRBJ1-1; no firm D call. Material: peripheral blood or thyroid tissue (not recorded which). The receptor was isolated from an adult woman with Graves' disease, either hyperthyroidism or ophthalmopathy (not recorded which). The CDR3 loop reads CASRSGLGNTEAFF. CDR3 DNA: TGCGCCAGCAGGTCAGGCTTGGGGAACACTGAAGCTTTCTTT.